This T cell receptor beta chain was recovered during a study of CD4+ T cells in melanoma. The length of the CDR3 is 16 residues. Between the trimmed V and J ends, which lost 2 bases and 2 bases, there was a span of 13 bases. Germline V gene data show CDR1 as MGHRA and CDR2 as YSYEKL. Only in-frame clones appear in the TCRdb table, and some are missing; sequencing was by immunoSEQ multiplex PCR. Of about 5,000 clones listed, under 75% are singletons. The sequence came from a human donor with melanoma. This chain uses TRBV4-1 with TRBJ1-5, with D perhaps matching TRBD1 (5 bases). Material for sequencing was cells from a culture (not recorded whether cultured in vitro). The CDR3 reads CASSQYQQGGNQPQHF. CDR3 DNA: TGCGCCAGCAGCCAATACCAGCAGGGCGGCAATCAGCCCCAGCATTTT.